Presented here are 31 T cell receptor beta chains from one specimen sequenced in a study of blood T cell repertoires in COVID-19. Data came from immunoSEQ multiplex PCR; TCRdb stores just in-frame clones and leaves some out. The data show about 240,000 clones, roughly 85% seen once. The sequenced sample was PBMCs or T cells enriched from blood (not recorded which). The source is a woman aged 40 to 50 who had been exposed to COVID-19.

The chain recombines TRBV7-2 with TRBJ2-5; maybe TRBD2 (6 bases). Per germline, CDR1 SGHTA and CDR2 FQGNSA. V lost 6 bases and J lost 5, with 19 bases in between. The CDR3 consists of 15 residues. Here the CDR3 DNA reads TGTGCCAGCAGTCCGGGGGTGGGCGAATTGGAGACCCAGTACTTC. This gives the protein CASSPGVGELETQYF.

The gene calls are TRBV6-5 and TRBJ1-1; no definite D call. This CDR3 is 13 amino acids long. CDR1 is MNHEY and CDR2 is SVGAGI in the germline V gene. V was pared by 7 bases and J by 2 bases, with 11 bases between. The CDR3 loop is CASTPGVNTEAFF. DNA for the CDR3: TGTGCCAGCACTCCGGGAGTCAACACTGAAGCTTTCTTT.

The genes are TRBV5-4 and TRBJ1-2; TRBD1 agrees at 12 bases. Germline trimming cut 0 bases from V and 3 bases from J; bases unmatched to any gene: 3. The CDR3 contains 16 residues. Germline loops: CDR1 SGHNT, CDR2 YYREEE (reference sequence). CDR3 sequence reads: CASSLEGQGAYYGYTF. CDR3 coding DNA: TGTGCCAGCAGCTTGGAGGGACAGGGGGCTTACTATGGCTACACCTTC. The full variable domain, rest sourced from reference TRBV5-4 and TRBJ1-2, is ETGVTQSPTHLIKTRGQQVTLRCSSQSGHNTVSWYQQALGQGPQFIFQYYREEENGRGNFPPRFSGLQFPNYSSELNVNALELDDSALYLCASSLEGQGAYYGYTFGSGTRLTVV.

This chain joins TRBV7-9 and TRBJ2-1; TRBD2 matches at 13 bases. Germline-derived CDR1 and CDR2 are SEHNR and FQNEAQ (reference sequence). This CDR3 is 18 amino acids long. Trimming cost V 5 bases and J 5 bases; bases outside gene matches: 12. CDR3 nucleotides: TGTGCCAGCAGCCCCCGACTAGCGGGGGGACCAACCGACAATGAGCAGTTCTTC. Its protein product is CASSPRLAGGPTDNEQFF.

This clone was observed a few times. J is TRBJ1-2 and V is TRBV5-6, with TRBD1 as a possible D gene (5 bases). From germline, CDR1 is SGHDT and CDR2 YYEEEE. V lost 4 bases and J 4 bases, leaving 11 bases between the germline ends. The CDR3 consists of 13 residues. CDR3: CASSRDGGYGYTF. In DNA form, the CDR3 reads TGTGCCAGCAGCCGGGACGGGGGCTATGGCTACACCTTC.

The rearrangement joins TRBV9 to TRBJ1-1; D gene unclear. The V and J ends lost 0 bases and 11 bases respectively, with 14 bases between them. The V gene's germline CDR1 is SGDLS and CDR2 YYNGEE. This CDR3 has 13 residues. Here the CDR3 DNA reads TGTGCCAGCAGCGTAGATTACAGCCAGGCGGCTTTCTTT. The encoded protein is CASSVDYSQAAFF.

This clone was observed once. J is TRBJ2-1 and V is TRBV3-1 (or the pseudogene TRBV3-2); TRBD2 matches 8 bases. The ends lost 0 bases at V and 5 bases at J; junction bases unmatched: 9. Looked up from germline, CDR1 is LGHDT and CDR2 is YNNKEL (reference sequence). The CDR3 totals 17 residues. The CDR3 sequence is CASSQDKAGGADNEQFF. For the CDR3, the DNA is TGTGCCAGCAGCCAAGATAAGGCGGGGGGCGCAGACAATGAGCAGTTCTTC.

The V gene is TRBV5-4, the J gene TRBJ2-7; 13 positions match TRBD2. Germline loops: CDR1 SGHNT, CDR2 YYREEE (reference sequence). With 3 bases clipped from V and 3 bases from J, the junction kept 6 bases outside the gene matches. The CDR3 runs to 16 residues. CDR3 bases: TGTGCCAGCAGCTCAGGACTAGCGGGGGCCGGCTACGAGCAGTACTTC. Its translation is CASSSGLAGAGYEQYF.

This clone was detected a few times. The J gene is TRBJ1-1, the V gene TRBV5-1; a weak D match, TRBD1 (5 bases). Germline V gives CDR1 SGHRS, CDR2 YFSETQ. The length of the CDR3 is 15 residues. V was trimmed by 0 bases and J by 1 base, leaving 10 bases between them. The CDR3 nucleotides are TGCGCCAGCAGCTTGGATAGACAGAAGAACACTGAAGCTTTCTTT. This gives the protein CASSLDRQKNTEAFF.

CDR3 amino acids: CASSESAANQPQHF. CDR3 sequence (DNA): TGTGCCAGCAGTGAGTCGGCGGCAAATCAGCCCCAGCATTTT. V is TRBV2 and J is TRBJ1-5; no clear D gene. Germline assignment: CDR1 SNHLY and CDR2 FYNNEI. The V and J ends lost 3 bases and 4 bases respectively, with 10 bases between them. The CDR3 extends over 14 amino acids.

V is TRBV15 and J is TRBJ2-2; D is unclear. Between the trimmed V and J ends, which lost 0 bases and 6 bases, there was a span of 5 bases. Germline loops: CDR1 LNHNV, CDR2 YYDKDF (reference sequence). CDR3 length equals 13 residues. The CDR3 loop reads CATSRDLPGELFF. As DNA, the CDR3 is TGTGCCACCAGCAGAGATCTCCCCGGGGAGCTGTTTTTT.

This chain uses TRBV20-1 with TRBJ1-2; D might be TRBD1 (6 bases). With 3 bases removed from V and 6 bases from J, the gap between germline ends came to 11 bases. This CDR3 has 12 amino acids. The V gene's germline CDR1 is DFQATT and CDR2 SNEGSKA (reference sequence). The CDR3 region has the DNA TGCAGTGCTAGTCGGGGGGACAATGGCTACACCTTC. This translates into CSASRGDNGYTF.

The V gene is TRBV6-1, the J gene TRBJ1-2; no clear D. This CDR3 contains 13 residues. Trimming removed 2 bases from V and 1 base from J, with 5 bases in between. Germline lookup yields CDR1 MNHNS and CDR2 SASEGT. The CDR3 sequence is CASSETDNYGYTF. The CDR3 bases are TGTGCCAGCAGTGAAACAGATAACTATGGCTACACCTTC.

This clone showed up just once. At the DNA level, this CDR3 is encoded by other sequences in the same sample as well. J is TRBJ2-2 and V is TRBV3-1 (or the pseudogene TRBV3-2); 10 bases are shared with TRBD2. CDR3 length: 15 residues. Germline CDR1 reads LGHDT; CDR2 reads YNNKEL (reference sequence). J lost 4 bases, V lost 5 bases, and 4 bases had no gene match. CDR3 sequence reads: CASSSGLAVTGELFF. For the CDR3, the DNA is TGTGCCAGCAGCTCCGGACTAGCGGTCACCGGGGAGCTGTTTTTT.

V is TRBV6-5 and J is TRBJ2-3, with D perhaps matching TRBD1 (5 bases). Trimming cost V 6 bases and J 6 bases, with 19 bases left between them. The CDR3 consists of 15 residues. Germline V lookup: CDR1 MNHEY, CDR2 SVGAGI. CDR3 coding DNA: TGTGCCAGCAGCCCCTCAGGGCAGGTTGTGGATACGCAGTATTTT. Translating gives CASSPSGQVVDTQYF.

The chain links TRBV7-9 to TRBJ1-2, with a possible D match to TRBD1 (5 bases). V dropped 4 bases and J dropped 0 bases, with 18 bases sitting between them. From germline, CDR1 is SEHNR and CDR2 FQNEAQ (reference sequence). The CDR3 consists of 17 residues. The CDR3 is CASSSSGTAGANYGYTF. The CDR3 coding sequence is TGTGCCAGCAGCTCGTCAGGGACGGCGGGAGCTAACTATGGCTACACCTTC.

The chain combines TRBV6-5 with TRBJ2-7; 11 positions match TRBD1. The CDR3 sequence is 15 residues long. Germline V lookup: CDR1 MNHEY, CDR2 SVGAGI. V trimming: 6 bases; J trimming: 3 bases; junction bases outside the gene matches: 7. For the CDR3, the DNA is TGTGCCAGCAGCCCCTGGACAGGGGGCCGCTACGAGCAGTACTTC. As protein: CASSPWTGGRYEQYF.

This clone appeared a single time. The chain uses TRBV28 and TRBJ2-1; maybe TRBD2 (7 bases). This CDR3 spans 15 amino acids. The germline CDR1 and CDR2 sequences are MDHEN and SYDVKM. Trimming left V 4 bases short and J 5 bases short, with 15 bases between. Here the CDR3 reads CASSSEGGAHNEQFF. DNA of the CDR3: TGTGCCAGCAGTTCTGAGGGGGGGGCCCACAATGAGCAGTTCTTC.

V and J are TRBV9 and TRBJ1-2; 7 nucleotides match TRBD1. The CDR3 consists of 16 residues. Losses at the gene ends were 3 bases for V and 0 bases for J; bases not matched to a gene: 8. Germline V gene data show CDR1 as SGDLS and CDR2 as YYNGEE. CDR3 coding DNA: TGTGCCAGCAGCGCCGCCCGGGACAGAGCTAACTATGGCTACACCTTC. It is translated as CASSAARDRANYGYTF.

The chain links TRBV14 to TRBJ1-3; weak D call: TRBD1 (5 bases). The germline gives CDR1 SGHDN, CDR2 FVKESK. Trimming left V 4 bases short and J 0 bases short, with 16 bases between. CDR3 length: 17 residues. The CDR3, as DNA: TGTGCCAGCAGCCGGCAAGGGCGGGGGAACTCTGGAAACACCATATATTTT. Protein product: CASSRQGRGNSGNTIYF.

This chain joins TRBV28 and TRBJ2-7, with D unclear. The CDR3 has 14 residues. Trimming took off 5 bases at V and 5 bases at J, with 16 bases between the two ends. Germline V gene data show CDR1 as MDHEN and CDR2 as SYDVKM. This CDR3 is CASSQQAGLNEQYF. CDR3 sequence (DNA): TGTGCCAGCAGTCAGCAAGCAGGATTAAACGAGCAGTACTTC.

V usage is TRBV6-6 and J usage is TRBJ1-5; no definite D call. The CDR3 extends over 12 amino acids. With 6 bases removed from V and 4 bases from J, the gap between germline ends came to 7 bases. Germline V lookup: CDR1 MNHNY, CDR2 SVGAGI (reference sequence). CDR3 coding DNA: TGTGCCAGCAGCCGGGGAAATCAGCCCCAGCATTTT. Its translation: CASSRGNQPQHF.

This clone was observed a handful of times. The CDR3 reads CASKKQGSDTQYF. The DNA for the CDR3 is TGTGCCAGCAAAAAACAGGGGTCGGATACGCAGTATTTT. The chain links TRBV12-3 or TRBV12-4 to TRBJ2-3; 7 bases match TRBD1. After removal of 7 bases from V and 6 bases from J, the junction contained 7 bases not matched to a gene. The length of the CDR3 is 13 residues.

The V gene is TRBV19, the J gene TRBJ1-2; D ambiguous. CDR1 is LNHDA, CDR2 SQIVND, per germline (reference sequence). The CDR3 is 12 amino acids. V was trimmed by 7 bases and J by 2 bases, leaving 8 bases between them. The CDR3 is CASIAQNYGYTF. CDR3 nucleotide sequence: TGTGCCAGTATAGCCCAAAACTATGGCTACACCTTC.

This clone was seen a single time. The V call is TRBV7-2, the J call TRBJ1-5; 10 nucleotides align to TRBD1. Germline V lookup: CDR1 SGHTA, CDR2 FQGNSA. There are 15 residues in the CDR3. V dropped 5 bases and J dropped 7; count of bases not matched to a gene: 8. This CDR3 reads CASSTGTGDLQPQHF. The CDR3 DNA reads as TGTGCCAGCAGCACCGGGACAGGGGACCTCCAGCCCCAGCATTTT.

The CDR3 nucleotides are TGTGCCATCAGTGACGGGACACTGAACACTGAAGCTTTCTTT. Translating it yields CAISDGTLNTEAFF. The J gene is TRBJ1-1, the V gene TRBV10-3; weak D call: TRBD1 (6 bases). Trimming cost V 3 bases and J 0 bases, with 8 bases left between them. The CDR3 loop spans 14 amino acids. Germline V CDR1 and CDR2: ENHRY, SYGVKD.

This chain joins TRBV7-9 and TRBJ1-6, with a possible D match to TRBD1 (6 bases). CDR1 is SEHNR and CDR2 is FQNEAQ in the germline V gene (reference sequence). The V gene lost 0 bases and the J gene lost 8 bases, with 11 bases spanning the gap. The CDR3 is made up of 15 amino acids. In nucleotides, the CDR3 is TGTGCCAGCAGCTTAGCGGTAGCAGGGGATTCACCCCTCCACTTT. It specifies CASSLAVAGDSPLHF.

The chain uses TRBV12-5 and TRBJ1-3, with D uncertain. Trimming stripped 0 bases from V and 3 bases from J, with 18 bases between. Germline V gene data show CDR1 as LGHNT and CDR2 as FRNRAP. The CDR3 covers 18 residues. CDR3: CASGLVLGSPVNGNTIYF. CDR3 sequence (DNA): TGTGCTAGTGGTTTGGTACTAGGTTCTCCCGTGAATGGAAACACCATATATTTT.

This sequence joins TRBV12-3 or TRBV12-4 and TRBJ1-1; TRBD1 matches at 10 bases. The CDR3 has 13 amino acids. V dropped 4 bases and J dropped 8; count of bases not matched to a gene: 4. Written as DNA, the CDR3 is TGTGCCAGCAGTTGGGGACAGGGGAGGGAAGCTTTCTTT. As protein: CASSWGQGREAFF.

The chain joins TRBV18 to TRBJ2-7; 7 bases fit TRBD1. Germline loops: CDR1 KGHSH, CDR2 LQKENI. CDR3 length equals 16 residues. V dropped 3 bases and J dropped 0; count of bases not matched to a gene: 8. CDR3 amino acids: CASSPMGRGSSYEQYF. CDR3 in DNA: TGTGCCAGCTCACCTATGGGCAGGGGGAGCTCCTACGAGCAGTACTTC.

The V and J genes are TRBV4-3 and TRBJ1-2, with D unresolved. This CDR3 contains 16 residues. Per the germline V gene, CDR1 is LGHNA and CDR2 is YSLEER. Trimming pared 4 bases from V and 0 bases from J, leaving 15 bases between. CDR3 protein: CASSPMLGRANYGYTF. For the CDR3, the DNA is TGCGCCAGCAGCCCTATGTTGGGCAGAGCTAACTATGGCTACACCTTC.